This T cell receptor beta chain was obtained from a study of blood T cells in healthy people across ages. Study-level points and caveats: In the absence of known donor CMV status, changes in expanded clonotypes were possibly confounded. Naive CD4+ cell counts and diversity both ran higher in long-lived than in aged donors.

In the case of this clonotype: Its antigen is still unknown.

The use of a sample-barcoded 5' primer and a J-beta primer mix characterized a second PCR of roughly 7 to 11 cycles. From each sample, at least 2.5 million paired-end reads containing CDR3 were obtained. One entry per CDR3 protein, called by TCRdb with MiXCR from the 5' RACE reads. The table shows around 1,900,000 distinct CDR3 sequences, with around 40% occurring only once. The sequence was collected from a human donor in good health. Sequences were obtained from blood.

CDR3 protein: CASSNPGGSTDTQYF. DNA of the CDR3: TGTGCCAGCAGTAATCCAGGCGGGAGCACAGATACGCAGTATTTT. The chain carries TRBV25-1 and TRBJ2-3, with D perhaps TRBD2 (5 bases). Germline V CDR1 and CDR2: MGHDK, SYGVNS. The CDR3 is made up of 15 amino acids. V was cut by 5 bases and J by 0 bases, with 12 bases left in between.